This entry features one T cell receptor beta chain sequence. What it recognizes is unknown. TCRdb re-called the reads with MiXCR, one entry per CDR3 protein. Of approximately 250,000 distinct CDR3 sequences listed, roughly 20% are singletons. This entry is derived from a study of T cell repertoires in cytomegalovirus infection. As for the study in general: Matching HLA type and CMV infection were both indicated by public TCR beta signatures.

The CDR3 contains 17 residues. The ends were cut back, 3 bases at V and 2 bases at J, with 21 bases in the middle. Germline CDR1 and CDR2: SGHRS and YFSETQ. Study-wide results and limits: The cumulative frequency of public TCR beta families distinguished individuals who carried CMV together with the relevant HLA.

The sample taken for sequencing was CD8+ T cells from PBMCs. The receptor was derived from a human donor in good health (CMV status not recorded). Some clones in this sample may be carry-over from other donors' samples. This chain uses TRBV5-1 with TRBJ2-7; D possibly corresponds to TRBD1 (6 bases). CDR3 nucleotides: TGCGCCAGCAGCTGGGAGATAACAGGGATTTTGCCCTACGAGCAGTACTTC. It codes for CASSWEITGILPYEQYF. Looking up the rest from reference TRBV5-1 and TRBJ2-7 gives the full variable domain: KAGVTQTPRYLIKTRGQQVTLSCSPISGHRSVSWYQQTPGQGLQFLFEYFSETQRNKGNFPGRFSGRQFSNSRSEMNVSTLELGDSALYLCASSWEITGILPYEQYFGPGTRLTVT.